Listed below are T cell receptor beta chains from one sample, sequenced in a study of blood T cell repertoires in COVID-19. Assay used: immunoSEQ multiplex PCR; TCRdb lists only in-frame clones, some missing. This repertoire shows some 310,000 clones, roughly 87% found once; its top ten account for 1%. Material for sequencing was peripheral blood. The receptors here all came from a man aged 45-65 years with active or convalescent COVID-19. CDR3s include the opening cysteine and the closing phenylalanine or tryptophan. The D gene is left open where the match is weak. Clone size is shown for a subset of rows, as once, few, many or a class of expanded clone.

J: TRBJ2-1
D: -
size: -
V: TRBV27
CDR3: CASIIPGGEQFF
DNA: TGTGCCAGCATCATTCCAGGAGGAGAGCAGTTCTTC

J: TRBJ2-3
D: -
size: -
V: TRBV25-1
CDR3: CASSEVRDTDTQYF
DNA: TGTGCCAGCAGTGAAGTGCGGGACACAGATACGCAGTATTTT

J: TRBJ2-3
D: TRBD1
size: -
V: TRBV19
CDR3: CASSTAVQGGGDTQYF
DNA: TGTGCCAGTAGTACAGCCGTACAGGGGGGTGGAGATACGCAGTATTTT

J: TRBJ2-4
D: -
size: -
V: TRBV5-5
CDR3: CASSLGGTFISQYF
DNA: TGTGCCAGCAGCTTGGGGGGCACCTTTATTTCTCAGTACTTC

J: TRBJ2-1
D: -
size: -
V: TRBV28
CDR3: CASSSHPMFGNSYNEQFF
DNA: TGTGCCAGCAGTTCCCATCCGATGTTCGGGAACTCCTACAATGAGCAGTTCTTC

J: TRBJ2-6
D: -
size: -
V: TRBV7-3
CDR3: CASSLDNRAAGANVLTF
DNA: TGTGCCAGCAGCTTGGATAACAGGGCTGCTGGGGCCAACGTCCTGACTTTC

J: TRBJ1-4
D: -
size: -
V: TRBV5-6
CDR3: CASSLRSEKLFF
DNA: TGTGCCAGCAGCTTGCGGAGTGAAAAACTGTTTTTT

J: TRBJ1-6
D: -
size: -
V: TRBV2
CDR3: CASQGGADSPLHF
DNA: TGTGCCAGCCAAGGGGGGGCGGATTCACCCCTCCACTTT

J: TRBJ2-1
D: -
size: once
V: TRBV29-1
CDR3: CSVDYSQNHNEQFF
DNA: TGCAGCGTTGATTACAGTCAGAATCACAATGAGCAGTTCTTC

J: TRBJ2-1
D: TRBD2
size: -
V: TRBV7-2
CDR3: CASSLWGGLYNEQFF
DNA: TGTGCCAGCAGCTTATGGGGGGGGTTATACAATGAGCAGTTCTTC

J: TRBJ1-4
D: -
size: few
V: TRBV5-1
CDR3: CASSLATTATNEKLFF
DNA: TGCGCCAGCAGCTTGGCTACGACTGCAACTAATGAAAAACTGTTTTTT

J: TRBJ1-5
D: -
size: few
V: TRBV6-6
CDR3: CASSYGSGQQPQHF
DNA: TGTGCCAGCAGTTACGGGTCAGGTCAACAGCCCCAGCATTTT

J: TRBJ1-2
D: TRBD1
size: -
V: TRBV5-6
CDR3: CASSYDRASYGYTF
DNA: TGTGCCAGCAGTTACGACAGGGCAAGCTATGGCTACACCTTC

J: TRBJ1-2
D: TRBD1
size: -
V: TRBV28
CDR3: CASFPFAQGAFGYTF
DNA: TGTGCCAGCTTCCCGTTTGCACAGGGGGCGTTCGGCTACACCTTC

J: TRBJ2-4
D: -
size: -
V: TRBV6-1
CDR3: CASSEAQGWNIQYF
DNA: TGTGCCAGCAGTGAAGCCCAGGGATGGAACATTCAGTACTTC

J: TRBJ2-4
D: -
size: -
V: TRBV6-5
CDR3: CASSYSIAKNIQYF
DNA: TGTGCCAGCAGTTACTCCATAGCCAAAAACATTCAGTACTTC

J: TRBJ1-2
D: -
size: -
V: TRBV28
CDR3: CASSSDSYGYTF
DNA: TGTGCCAGCAGTTCGGACTCCTATGGCTACACCTTC

J: TRBJ1-5
D: -
size: once
V: TRBV7-2
CDR3: CASSKGGADQPQHF
DNA: TGTGCCAGCAGCAAGGGGGGGGCCGATCAGCCCCAGCATTTT

J: TRBJ1-1
D: -
size: -
V: TRBV11-2
CDR3: CASSLEFGGAFF
DNA: TGTGCCAGCAGCTTAGAGTTCGGAGGTGCTTTCTTT

J: TRBJ1-1
D: TRBD1
size: -
V: TRBV7-9
CDR3: CASSPPKGGTGATEAFF
DNA: TGTGCCAGCAGCCCTCCCAAAGGCGGGACAGGGGCTACTGAAGCTTTCTTT

J: TRBJ2-5
D: TRBD1
size: -
V: TRBV7-9
CDR3: CASTTGTGVEETQYF
DNA: TGTGCCAGCACCACCGGGACAGGGGTGGAGGAGACCCAGTACTTC

J: TRBJ1-4
D: -
size: -
V: TRBV28
CDR3: CASSKRREKLFF
DNA: TGTGCCAGCAGCAAAAGGCGGGAAAAACTGTTTTTT

J: TRBJ1-5
D: -
size: few
V: TRBV13
CDR3: CASSPFGGADSQPQHF
DNA: TGTGCCAGCAGCCCCTTCGGAGGGGCTGATAGTCAGCCCCAGCATTTT

J: TRBJ1-5
D: TRBD1
size: -
V: TRBV24-1
CDR3: CATSDPKGGDQPQHF
DNA: TGTGCCACCAGTGACCCTAAAGGGGGCGATCAGCCCCAGCATTTT

J: TRBJ2-5
D: -
size: -
V: TRBV5-6
CDR3: CASSRGAVQETQYF
DNA: TGTGCCAGCAGTCGGGGGGCAGTCCAAGAGACCCAGTACTTC

J: TRBJ1-1
D: -
size: -
V: TRBV5-6
CDR3: CASSLEQVFDTEAFF
DNA: TGTGCCAGCAGCTTGGAACAGGTATTTGACACTGAAGCTTTCTTT

J: TRBJ2-3
D: -
size: -
V: TRBV15
CDR3: CATSRGSNTDTQYF
DNA: TGTGCCACCAGCAGAGGTTCTAACACAGATACGCAGTATTTT

J: TRBJ2-7
D: -
size: -
V: TRBV21-1
CDR3: CASSLPDRDRGHEQYF
DNA: TGTGCCAGCAGCTTACCCGACCGGGACAGGGGCCACGAGCAGTACTTC

J: TRBJ2-5
D: -
size: -
V: TRBV7-8
CDR3: CASSLVGGQETQYF
DNA: TGTGCCAGCAGCTTAGTCGGAGGACAAGAGACCCAGTACTTC

J: TRBJ2-3
D: -
size: once
V: TRBV5-1
CDR3: CASSYPREGADTQYF
DNA: TGCGCCAGCAGCTACCCTAGGGAAGGGGCAGATACGCAGTATTTT

J: TRBJ2-5
D: -
size: -
V: TRBV3-1/TRBV3-2
CDR3: CASSLSDSETQYF
DNA: TGTGCCAGCAGCCTCTCGGACTCAGAGACCCAGTACTTC

J: TRBJ1-5
D: TRBD1
size: -
V: TRBV6-5
CDR3: CASRVGTGNDQPQHF
DNA: TGTGCCAGCAGGGTTGGGACAGGGAATGATCAGCCCCAGCATTTT

J: TRBJ1-2
D: -
size: -
V: TRBV4-3
CDR3: CASSQEFREDNTF
DNA: TGCGCCAGCAGCCAAGAATTTAGGGAGGACAACACCTTC

J: TRBJ2-2
D: -
size: -
V: TRBV2
CDR3: CASSILTGELFF
DNA: TGTGCCAGCAGTATATTGACCGGGGAGCTGTTTTTT

J: TRBJ2-1
D: TRBD2
size: once
V: TRBV7-9
CDR3: CASSFRLAGSNEQFF
DNA: TGTGCCAGCAGCTTCCGACTAGCGGGAAGCAATGAGCAGTTCTTC

J: TRBJ1-4
D: -
size: few
V: TRBV30
CDR3: CAWAEGVEKLFF
DNA: TGTGCCTGGGCCGAGGGAGTAGAAAAACTGTTTTTT

J: TRBJ2-6
D: TRBD1
size: -
V: TRBV6-5
CDR3: CASSQNGQGHVLTF
DNA: TGTGCCAGCAGCCAGAACGGACAGGGACACGTCCTGACTTTC

J: TRBJ2-7
D: -
size: -
V: TRBV7-2
CDR3: CASSTGYEQYF
DNA: TGTGCCAGCAGCACGGGTTACGAGCAGTACTTC

J: TRBJ1-1
D: -
size: -
V: TRBV27
CDR3: CASKLEGRRDTEAFF
DNA: TGTGCCAGCAAATTAGAGGGGAGGAGGGACACTGAAGCTTTCTTT

J: TRBJ1-4
D: -
size: once
V: TRBV6-5
CDR3: CASSWRANEKLFF
DNA: TGTGCCAGCTCATGGAGGGCTAATGAAAAACTGTTTTTT

J: TRBJ2-2
D: -
size: -
V: TRBV5-1
CDR3: CASSQNTGELFF
DNA: TGCGCCAGCAGTCAGAACACCGGGGAGCTGTTTTTT

J: TRBJ1-3
D: -
size: -
V: TRBV6-5
CDR3: CASSRGDAGTIYF
DNA: TGTGCCAGCAGCCGTGGGGACGCGGGGACCATATATTTT

J: TRBJ1-1
D: -
size: -
V: TRBV30
CDR3: CACRGTGNTEAFF
DNA: TGTGCCTGTCGGGGAACCGGGAACACTGAAGCTTTCTTT

J: TRBJ2-1
D: TRBD2
size: -
V: TRBV6-2/TRBV6-3
CDR3: CASSYPAGTSGYNEQFF
DNA: TGTGCCAGCAGTTACCCAGCCGGGACTAGCGGCTACAATGAGCAGTTCTTC

J: TRBJ1-2
D: TRBD1
size: once
V: TRBV28
CDR3: CASSRTTGTVGSRHYGYTF
DNA: TGTGCCAGCAGCCGAACAACCGGGACAGTCGGTTCCCGCCACTATGGCTACACCTTC

J: TRBJ2-2
D: TRBD2
size: -
V: TRBV28
CDR3: CASSRLADNTGELFF
DNA: TGTGCCAGCAGTAGACTAGCGGATAACACCGGGGAGCTGTTTTTT

J: TRBJ2-7
D: TRBD1
size: -
V: TRBV18
CDR3: CASSLSTGSYEQYF
DNA: TGTGCCAGCTCACTCTCGACAGGGAGCTACGAGCAGTACTTC

J: TRBJ2-5
D: -
size: -
V: TRBV7-2
CDR3: CASSSGTHGTQYF
DNA: TGTGCCAGCAGCTCCGGGACACACGGGACCCAGTACTTC

J: TRBJ1-2
D: -
size: -
V: TRBV30
CDR3: CAWSGGGGYTF
DNA: TGTGCCTGGAGTGGAGGGGGTGGCTACACCTTC

J: TRBJ2-1
D: -
size: -
V: TRBV11-2
CDR3: CASSFQASSSEQFF
DNA: TGTGCCAGCAGCTTTCAGGCGTCCTCCAGTGAGCAGTTCTTC

J: TRBJ1-1
D: -
size: -
V: TRBV2
CDR3: CASSEARIPPTEAFF
DNA: TGTGCCAGCAGTGAAGCGCGAATTCCCCCCACTGAAGCTTTCTTT

J: TRBJ2-5
D: -
size: -
V: TRBV2
CDR3: CASGQSQETQYF
DNA: TGTGCCAGCGGCCAGTCCCAAGAGACCCAGTACTTC

J: TRBJ2-3
D: TRBD1
size: -
V: TRBV9
CDR3: CASSDHRDRGTDTQYF
DNA: TGTGCCAGCAGCGATCACCGGGACAGGGGCACAGATACGCAGTATTTT

J: TRBJ2-3
D: TRBD2
size: -
V: TRBV7-3
CDR3: CASSLAGGRDTQYF
DNA: TGTGCCAGCAGCTTGGCGGGAGGAAGAGATACGCAGTATTTT